This T cell receptor beta chain was captured by sequencing in a study of T cells in Graves' hyperthyroidism and ophthalmopathy. Germline assignment: CDR1 DFQATT and CDR2 SNEGSKA (reference sequence). V lost 3 bases and J 1 base, leaving 13 bases between the germline ends. The CDR3 covers 14 residues. Patients showing uncontrolled infection, other autoimmune disease, pregnancy or lactation were ineligible. RNA transcripts served as the template for amplifying TCR beta CDR3 regions. TCR CDR3 regions were first amplified by RT-PCR with HTBI primers. One entry per CDR3 protein results from TCRdb running MiXCR on the multiplex PCR reads. The table lists 370,000 or so distinct CDR3 sequences, 15% to 18% of them singletons, with roughly 25% in the top ten. This clonotype was seen repeatedly, ten times or more.

The chain employs TRBV20-1 and TRBJ2-7; tentatively, D is TRBD2 (6 bases). Input material: blood. This TCR derives from a woman between 18 and 30 years old with Graves' hyperthyroidism that later progressed to Graves' ophthalmopathy. The CDR3 DNA reads as TGCAGTGCTAGCCTCAGCGGGTTTTCCTACGAGCAGTACTTC. This gives the protein CSASLSGFSYEQYF.